These T cell receptor beta chains were read from a single sample in a study of metastatic and nonmetastatic thyroid tumors. TCRdb re-clonotyped the PCR reads through MiXCR. The table has about 59,000 clones, roughly 29% seen once; the top ten hold less than 20%. Sequenced input: blood. The receptors come from a female donor with papillary thyroid cancer or a benign thyroid nodule (not recorded which). Some clones in this sample may be carry-over from other donors' samples. Both conserved end residues are part of each CDR3. D genes are given only for firm matches. The listing skips clone size in some rows; elsewhere it reads once, few, many or a size class.

abundance,d_gene,j_gene,v_gene,CDR3nt,CDR3aa
few,TRBD1,TRBJ1-1,TRBV12-3/TRBV12-4,TGTGCCAGCAGTTATGGACAGGGGAGGACTGAAGCTTTCTTT,CASSYGQGRTEAFF
-,-,TRBJ2-2,TRBV2,TGTGCCAGCAGGGAGGACAGCCATTCGAACACCGGGGAGCTGTTTTTT,CASREDSHSNTGELFF
few,-,TRBJ2-6,TRBV30,TGTGCCTGGAATCCAACCCCGGCGGCAGGGGCCAACGTCCTGACTTTC,CAWNPTPAAGANVLTF
few,TRBD2,TRBJ2-3,TRBV6-4,TGTGCCAGCAGTGACTCCGGACTAGCGACAGATACGCAGTATTTT,CASSDSGLATDTQYF
-,-,TRBJ2-7,TRBV9,TGTGCCAGCAGCGGGGGTGGCGGGCTGACCTACGAGCAGTACTTC,CASSGGGGLTYEQYF
-,TRBD2,TRBJ2-7,TRBV12-3/TRBV12-4,TGTGCCAGCAGTTCCCCCGGGACTAGCGCGCCCTACGAGCAGTACTTC,CASSSPGTSAPYEQYF
few,-,TRBJ2-2,TRBV6-2/TRBV6-3,TGTGCCAGCAGTTGGGGGCTACCAAGAGAAACCGGGGAGCTGTTTTTT,CASSWGLPRETGELFF
-,-,TRBJ1-2,TRBV28,TGTGCCAGCAGCTATACTGCTAACTATGGCTACACCTTC,CASSYTANYGYTF
-,-,TRBJ2-4,TRBV20-1,TGCAGTGCTAGAGCCAGTTACCTAGCCAAAAACATTCAGTACTTC,CSARASYLAKNIQYF
few,-,TRBJ1-5,TRBV28,TGTGCCAGCAGTTTCCCGGGAGTAGGGCCCCAGCATTTT,CASSFPGVGPQHF
few,-,TRBJ1-2,TRBV6-1,TGTGCCAGCAGCAAAAGGGACTCCGACGGCTACACCTTC,CASSKRDSDGYTF
-,TRBD1,TRBJ1-4,TRBV30,TGTGCCTGGAGCCAAGGGACAGCATCCGAAAAACTGTTTTTT,CAWSQGTASEKLFF
-,-,TRBJ1-3,TRBV6-1,TGTGCCAGCAGTGAAATAGAGGGGCTAGCGAAGGGAAACACCATATATTTT,CASSEIEGLAKGNTIYF
-,TRBD1,TRBJ2-5,TRBV7-2,TGTGCCAGCAGCCCCCGGGACAGGGGTGGGACCCAGTACTTC,CASSPRDRGGTQYF
-,TRBD1,TRBJ1-6,TRBV6-5,TGTGCCAGCAGTTACGATCCAGGGACAGGGGAGAATTCACCCCTCCACTTT,CASSYDPGTGENSPLHF
-,TRBD2,TRBJ2-7,TRBV7-2,TGTGCCGCAAACCGGGGGGGGACCTACGAGCAGTACTTC,CAANRGGTYEQYF
-,TRBD2,TRBJ2-1,TRBV11-1,TGTGCCAGCAGATATACTAGCGGGGTTGACAATGAGCAGTTCTTC,CASRYTSGVDNEQFF
-,-,TRBJ2-5,TRBV7-2,TGTGCCAGCAGCTTCGGTCCGACCCAGTACTTC,CASSFGPTQYF
few,TRBD2,TRBJ2-7,TRBV5-1,TGCGCCAGCAGCCGGGGAGGAGCGGGAGGCGAGCAGTACTTC,CASSRGGAGGEQYF
few,-,TRBJ2-2,TRBV10-3,TGTGCCATCAGTGAAATGACAGGCTTCACCGGGGAGCTGTTTTTT,CAISEMTGFTGELFF
few,TRBD2,TRBJ2-1,TRBV6-1,TGTGCCAGCAGTGAAGCCCGGGGGGACTACAATGAGCAGTTCTTC,CASSEARGDYNEQFF
few,TRBD2,TRBJ2-5,TRBV28,TGTGCCAGCATTGGTAATGTAGCGGGCCAAGAGACCCAGTACTTC,CASIGNVAGQETQYF
few,-,TRBJ1-3,TRBV28,TGTGCCAGCGGACTGGTTGAGCAGGGGAACACCATATATTTT,CASGLVEQGNTIYF
-,-,TRBJ1-1,TRBV9,TGTGCCAGCAGCGTAGGAACCGCGGGGACACACATGAACACTGAAGCTTTCTTT,CASSVGTAGTHMNTEAFF
few,-,TRBJ2-7,TRBV12-3/TRBV12-4,TGTGCCAGCAGTCCTTTTATCTACGAGCAGTACTTC,CASSPFIYEQYF
-,-,TRBJ1-1,TRBV20-1,TGCAGTGCTCCGGTCGAGTATGCGACTGAAGCTTTCTTT,CSAPVEYATEAFF
-,TRBD2,TRBJ2-3,TRBV24-1,TGTGCCACCAGCCCACAACGGGACTATGGTAGGACGCAGTATTTT,CATSPQRDYGRTQYF
few,-,TRBJ1-1,TRBV27,TGTGCCAGCAGTTCAGGCAGGCGGAACACTGAAGCTTTCTTT,CASSSGRRNTEAFF
-,-,TRBJ1-3,TRBV6-1,TGTGCCAGCAGGAAGGACAGTAACACCATATATTTT,CASRKDSNTIYF
-,-,TRBJ2-2,TRBV11-1,TGTGCCAGCAGCCCACTCCCGGGGCGAGGGACCGGGGAGCTGTTTTTT,CASSPLPGRGTGELFF
few,TRBD2,TRBJ2-1,TRBV28,TGTGCCAGCAGCCCCGGGGGACTAGCTAACCCCAATGAGCAGTTCTTC,CASSPGGLANPNEQFF
few,-,TRBJ2-3,TRBV12-3/TRBV12-4,TGTGCCAGCAGTCTCGTAGATACGCAGTATTTT,CASSLVDTQYF
few,TRBD2,TRBJ2-5,TRBV20-1,TGCAGTGCTAGGGGGACTAGATGGGAGACCCAGTACTTC,CSARGTRWETQYF
-,-,TRBJ2-7,TRBV12-3/TRBV12-4,TGTGCCAGCAGTTTAGCGGGGCAGGGCTACGAGCAGTACTTC,CASSLAGQGYEQYF
-,TRBD2,TRBJ2-2,TRBV20-1,TGCAGTGCTAGAGCTAGCGGGAGAATGAACACCGGGGAGCTGTTTTTT,CSARASGRMNTGELFF
-,-,TRBJ2-7,TRBV11-1,TGTGCCAGCAGCTTACGGGACCCAGACGAGCAGTACTTC,CASSLRDPDEQYF
-,TRBD2,TRBJ2-7,TRBV20-1,TGCAGTGCTATAGTACTAGCGGTATCCTACGAGCAGTACTTC,CSAIVLAVSYEQYF
-,-,TRBJ2-7,TRBV10-3,TGTGCCATCAGCGCCGGGACACGGATCTACGAGCAGTACTTC,CAISAGTRIYEQYF